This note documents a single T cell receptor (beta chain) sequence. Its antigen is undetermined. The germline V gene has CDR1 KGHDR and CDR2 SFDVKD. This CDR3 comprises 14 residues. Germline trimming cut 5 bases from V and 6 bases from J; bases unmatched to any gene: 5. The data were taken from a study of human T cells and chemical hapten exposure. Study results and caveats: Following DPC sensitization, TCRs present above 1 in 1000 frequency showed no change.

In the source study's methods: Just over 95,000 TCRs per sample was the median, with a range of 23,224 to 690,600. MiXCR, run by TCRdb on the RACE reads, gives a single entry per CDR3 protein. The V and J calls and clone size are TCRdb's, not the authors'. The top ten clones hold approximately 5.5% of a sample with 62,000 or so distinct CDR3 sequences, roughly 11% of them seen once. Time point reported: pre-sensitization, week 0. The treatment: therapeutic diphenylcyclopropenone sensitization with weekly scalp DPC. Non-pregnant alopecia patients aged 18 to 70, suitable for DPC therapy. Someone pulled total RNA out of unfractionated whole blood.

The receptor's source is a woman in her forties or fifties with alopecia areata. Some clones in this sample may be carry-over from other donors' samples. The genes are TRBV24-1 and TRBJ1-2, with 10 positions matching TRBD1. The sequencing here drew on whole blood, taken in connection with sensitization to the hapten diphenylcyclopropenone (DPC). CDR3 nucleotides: TGTGCCACCAGTGGGCCGGGACAGGGGAATGGCTACACCTTC. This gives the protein CATSGPGQGNGYTF.